This is a list of T cell receptor beta chains from one sample in a study of cytomegalovirus exposure and HLA in healthy donors. Sequenced by immunoSEQ multiplex PCR; TCRdb stores in-frame clones only, minus some. The sample includes some 130,000 clones, 60% to 75% of them seen just once. Sequencing was carried out using PBMCs. The receptors derive from a human donor in good health. CDR3s include the opening cysteine and the closing phenylalanine or tryptophan. D genes are given only for firm matches. Size is omitted from some rows. Given values are once, few, many or a class for expanded clones.

clone size	D gene	CDR3 length	J gene	V gene	CDR3 DNA	CDR3 protein
.	TRBD2	14	TRBJ2-1	TRBV18	TGTGCCAGCTCACCACAGCGGGAGCTGGGTGAGCAGTTCTTC	CASSPQRELGEQFF
.	.	14	TRBJ1-5	TRBV19	TGTGCCAGTACCCGACGAGGGTCGGAACAGCCCCAGCATTTT	CASTRRGSEQPQHF
.	.	14	TRBJ2-2	TRBV6-5	TGTGCCAGCAGTTATCCGGGACAACAAATGGAGCTGTTTTTT	CASSYPGQQMELFF
.	.	17	TRBJ1-3	TRBV4-1	TGCGCCAGCAGCCAAGGGGCGGGGTGGGGGGCTGGAAACACCATATATTTT	CASSQGAGWGAGNTIYF
.	.	16	TRBJ2-2	TRBV7-3	TGTGCCAGCAGCTTATCGGCGGGACGGGACACCGGGGAGCTGTTTTTT	CASSLSAGRDTGELFF
few	.	14	TRBJ2-7	TRBV28	TGTGCCAGCAATAGAGCGGGCGATCCCTACGAGCAGTACTTC	CASNRAGDPYEQYF
.	.	11	TRBJ2-7	TRBV11-3	TGTGCCAGCAGCTTAGTCAACGAGCAGTACTTC	CASSLVNEQYF
once	.	14	TRBJ1-1	TRBV5-1	TGCGCCAGCAGCTTGACAGGGCGGGTTGTTGAAGCTTTCTTT	CASSLTGRVVEAFF
.	.	15	TRBJ2-2	TRBV15	TGTGCCACCAGCAGAGAAACGGGATGGACCGGGGAGCTGTTTTTT	CATSRETGWTGELFF
.	.	16	TRBJ2-7	TRBV5-1	TGCGCCAGCAGCTTGGGTATCGCCGACAGTTCCTTGGAGCAGTACTTC	CASSLGIADSSLEQYF
.	TRBD2	15	TRBJ2-5	TRBV5-4	TGTGCCAGCAGCTTGCAAACTAGCGATGGAGAGACCCAGTACTTC	CASSLQTSDGETQYF
.	TRBD2	13	TRBJ2-5	TRBV5-4	TGTGCCAGCAGGCTAGCGGGTCAAGAGACCCAGTACTTC	CASRLAGQETQYF
.	.	16	TRBJ2-5	TRBV6-5	TGTGCCAGCAGTTACTCGTCCGGGGGATCTCAAGAGACCCAGTACTTC	CASSYSSGGSQETQYF
.	.	13	TRBJ2-3	TRBV27	TGTGCCAGCAGTTTATTCGAGAGGGATACGCAGTATTTT	CASSLFERDTQYF
.	TRBD2	16	TRBJ2-7	TRBV11-1	TGTGCCAGCAGCTCAAGGCTAGCGGGACTTGGAGGCGAGCAGTACTTC	CASSSRLAGLGGEQYF
.	TRBD1	14	TRBJ2-1	TRBV11-3	TGTGCCAGCAGCCAGACGACAGGGGTAAATGAGCAGTTCTTC	CASSQTTGVNEQFF
few	.	15	TRBJ2-1	TRBV25-1	TGTGCCAGCAGTGAATACAGGGAGGATTTGAATGAGCAGTTCTTC	CASSEYREDLNEQFF
few	.	15	TRBJ2-5	TRBV18	TGTGCCAGCTCACGCGGGACGGCCTCGTGGGAGACCCAGTACTTC	CASSRGTASWETQYF
.	TRBD1	14	TRBJ2-7	TRBV5-8	TGTGCCAGCAGGACGGGACAGGGGCGCTACGAGCAGTACTTC	CASRTGQGRYEQYF
.	.	16	TRBJ2-2	TRBV9	TGTGCCAGCAGCCCGTTGGGTAGCGAGAACACCGGGGAGCTGTTTTTT	CASSPLGSENTGELFF